Following are 29 T cell receptor beta chains from one sample sequenced in a study of human T cells and chemical hapten exposure. Described time point: patch test 2, 6 weeks after DPC sensitization. The treatment was: therapeutic diphenylcyclopropenone sensitization with weekly scalp DPC. TCRdb re-called the RACE reads through MiXCR, storing one row per CDR3 protein. This table holds tens of thousands of distinct CDR3 sequences, 8% to 10% found once. The source material was whole blood, sampled in connection with sensitization to the hapten diphenylcyclopropenone (DPC). These receptors all stem from a young man with alopecia areata. Some clones in this sample may be carry-over from other donors' samples.

This clonotype was found a few times. V is TRBV29-1 and J is TRBJ2-7; TRBD1 matches at 10 bases. V was pared by 5 bases and J by 5 bases, with 3 bases of the junction left unmatched. The CDR3 consists of 12 residues. Germline V gene sequence: CDR1 SQVTM, CDR2 ANQGSEA. Written as DNA, the CDR3 is TGCAGCGTTCAGACAGGGGGCAACGAGCAGTACTTC. Translation gives CSVQTGGNEQYF.

This clonotype was seen repeatedly, ten times or more. This chain links TRBV19 with TRBJ2-2, with D perhaps being TRBD1 or TRBD2 (5 bases each). The V end lost 9 bases, the J end lost 6 bases, and 20 bases lay between the germline ends. The CDR3 length is 15 residues. Germline CDR1 and CDR2: LNHDA and SQIVND (reference sequence). This CDR3 is CASERGTYRAGELFF. DNA of the CDR3: TGTGCCAGCGAAAGAGGGACGTACCGAGCCGGGGAGCTGTTTTTT.

In its sample, this clonotype was seen many times. The chain joins TRBV11-2 to TRBJ1-4, with a weak D call TRBD1 (6 bases). Trimming shortened V by 6 bases and J by 10 bases, and 24 bases separated the two germline ends. Germline V lookup: CDR1 SGHAT, CDR2 FQNNGV. CDR3 length: 16 amino acids. The CDR3 is CASSETGPQFTGKLFF. Written as DNA, the CDR3 is TGTGCCAGCAGTGAGACAGGTCCCCAATTCACAGGAAAACTGTTTTTT.

This clonotype occurred a few times. The V gene is TRBV20-1, the J gene TRBJ1-1; the match to TRBD1 covers 7 bases. CDR3 length equals 14 residues. Trimming cost V 5 bases and J 1 base; bases outside gene matches: 7. Per germline, CDR1 DFQATT and CDR2 SNEGSKA (reference sequence). CDR3 sequence reads: CSARKGQPNTEAFF. CDR3 DNA: TGCAGTGCTCGGAAGGGACAGCCGAACACTGAAGCTTTCTTT.

In its sample, this clonotype was seen a few times. The V call is TRBV7-2, the J call TRBJ2-3; 7 positions agree with TRBD2. This CDR3 region has 15 residues. With 5 bases clipped from V and 3 bases from J, the junction kept 8 bases outside the gene matches. The germline V gene has CDR1 SGHTA and CDR2 FQGNSA. This CDR3 reads CASSTAGRGTDTQYF. The DNA of the CDR3 is TGTGCCAGCAGCACCGCGGGGCGGGGGACAGATACGCAGTATTTT.

CDR3 amino acids: CASSLLVGSGYTF. CDR3 bases: TGTGCCAGCAGTCTTCTGGTAGGGAGCGGCTACACCTTC. The J gene is TRBJ1-2, the V gene TRBV28, with D unresolved. CDR1 is MDHEN, CDR2 SYDVKM, per germline. CDR3 length: 13 amino acids. Trimming removed 5 bases from V and 8 bases from J, with 15 bases in between.

The rearrangement links TRBV11-2 to TRBJ2-2; D remains unclear. Trimming removed 2 bases at V and 3 bases at J, with 10 bases between. This CDR3 comprises 15 residues. From germline, CDR1 is SGHAT and CDR2 FQNNGV. CDR3 loop: CASSLSQEYTGELFF. In nucleotides, the CDR3 is TGTGCCAGCAGCTTATCCCAGGAGTACACCGGGGAGCTGTTTTTT.

This clonotype has ten or more counts. DNA for the CDR3: TGTGCCACCAGCAGAGCGGACCCGGGACTAGCATTAGCGTCTTACAATGAGCAGTTCTTC. Residues: CATSRADPGLALASYNEQFF. This rearrangement joins TRBV15 to TRBJ2-1; 9 nucleotides match TRBD2. The CDR3 runs to 20 residues. V shed 1 base and J 4 bases; nucleotides not matched to a gene: 17. CDR1 is LNHNV and CDR2 is YYDKDF in the germline V gene (reference sequence).

This clonotype has ten or more counts. V gene TRBV29-1 combines with J gene TRBJ2-7, with 10 bases matching TRBD2. In germline, CDR1 is SQVTM, CDR2 ANQGSEA. Trimming at V came to 0 bases and at J to 6 bases, leaving 5 bases not matched to a gene. The CDR3 sequence is 14 residues long. In nucleotides, the CDR3 is TGCAGCGTTGAAGAGCTTAGCGGGAGGAGCGAGCAGTACTTC. Translating it yields CSVEELSGRSEQYF.

The table lists this clonotype with a few counts. The chain employs TRBV11-3 and TRBJ1-1; D is unresolved. This CDR3 comprises 12 residues. In germline, CDR1 is SGHNT, CDR2 YENEEA. Trimming pared 5 bases from V and 0 bases from J, leaving 4 bases between. CDR3 sequence: CASSGMNTEAFF. In DNA, the CDR3 is TGTGCCAGCAGCGGCATGAACACTGAAGCTTTCTTT.

A few counts support this clonotype. The chain's CDR3 is CSVNIYNEQFF. The CDR3 nucleotides read TGCAGCGTTAACATTTACAATGAGCAGTTCTTC. The chain recombines TRBV29-1 with TRBJ2-1; no clear D gene. CDR1 is SQVTM and CDR2 is ANQGSEA in the germline V gene. Trimming removed 5 bases from V and 4 bases from J, with 6 bases in between. This CDR3 spans 11 amino acids.

This clonotype occurred a few times. This chain connects TRBV20-1 to TRBJ1-4; no clear D gene. CDR1 is DFQATT and CDR2 is SNEGSKA in the germline V gene (reference sequence). Trimming took off 0 bases at V and 3 bases at J, with 11 bases between the two ends. This CDR3 comprises 15 residues. CDR3 protein: CSARDTQAANEKLFF. In DNA, the CDR3 is TGCAGTGCTAGAGACACCCAGGCGGCTAATGAAAAACTGTTTTTT.

At least ten counts were recorded for this clonotype. The chain combines TRBV6-5 with TRBJ2-1, with TRBD2 matching over 7 bases. The germline V gene has CDR1 MNHEY and CDR2 SVGAGI. The CDR3 extends over 15 amino acids. V was clipped by 3 bases and J by 4 bases; unmatched bases: 6. The CDR3 sequence is CASSYGSGDYNEQFF. Written as DNA, the CDR3 is TGTGCCAGCAGTTATGGAAGCGGGGATTACAATGAGCAGTTCTTC.

This clonotype was counted ten times or more. The chain recombines TRBV12-3 or TRBV12-4 with TRBJ2-1; D is possibly TRBD1 (5 bases). V was shortened by 2 bases and J by 7 bases, with 15 bases between the two germline ends. There are 15 residues in the CDR3. CDR3 protein: CASSLPREMGNEQFF. The CDR3 region has the DNA TGTGCCAGCAGTTTACCCAGGGAAATGGGTAATGAGCAGTTCTTC.

This clonotype has just a few counts. The chain couples TRBV20-1 to TRBJ2-2; possible D gene TRBD1, 7 bases. Looked up from germline, CDR1 is DFQATT and CDR2 is SNEGSKA (reference sequence). With 1 base removed from V and 6 bases from J, the gap between germline ends came to 15 bases. This CDR3 is built from 15 residues. The DNA for the CDR3 is TGCAGTGCTAGAGGTTTACAGGGGAGGCCCGGGGAGCTGTTTTTT. Its protein product is CSARGLQGRPGELFF.

This clonotype has ten or more counts. The CDR3 region is CASSPKQPGLAGAETQYF. For the CDR3, the DNA is TGTGCCAGTAGTCCCAAACAGCCGGGACTAGCGGGGGCAGAGACCCAGTACTTC. This chain links TRBV19 with TRBJ2-5, with TRBD2 identical over 14 bases. Trimming cost V 5 bases and J 4 bases; bases outside gene matches: 12. In germline, CDR1 is LNHDA, CDR2 SQIVND (reference sequence). This CDR3 has 18 amino acids.

The table lists this clonotype with a few counts. V is TRBV27 and J is TRBJ1-1; D not certain. Per the germline V gene, CDR1 is MNHEY and CDR2 is SMNVEV (reference sequence). The CDR3 is 13 amino acids. V lost 2 bases and J lost 3, with 7 bases in between. This chain's CDR3 is CASSLGLDTEAFF. For the CDR3, the DNA is TGTGCCAGCAGTTTAGGTTTGGACACTGAAGCTTTCTTT.

This clonotype was counted many times. This rearrangement joins TRBV19 to TRBJ2-1; D ambiguous. In germline, CDR1 is LNHDA, CDR2 SQIVND (reference sequence). This CDR3 comprises 14 residues. Trimming stripped 7 bases from V and 0 bases from J, with 10 bases between. As DNA, the CDR3 is TGTGCCAGTAAGGGTCCTGGCTCCTACAATGAGCAGTTCTTC. Its protein product is CASKGPGSYNEQFF.

This clonotype was seen a handful of times. The chain couples TRBV11-2 to TRBJ2-2; D is unclear. The length of the CDR3 is 13 residues. CDR1 is SGHAT, CDR2 FQNNGV, per germline. V was cut by 7 bases and J by 6 bases, with 12 bases left in between. DNA of the CDR3: TGTGCCAGCAAAGGTGTGAGTGCCGGGGAGCTGTTTTTT. This translates into CASKGVSAGELFF.

This clonotype was observed at least ten times. The V gene is TRBV9, the J gene TRBJ2-2; TRBD2 matches at 9 bases. Germline loops: CDR1 SGDLS, CDR2 YYNGEE. CDR3 size: 14 residues. J lost 9 bases, V lost 0 bases, and 3 bases had no gene match. CDR3 amino acids: CASSVVSGSRELFF. CDR3 DNA sequence: TGTGCCAGCAGCGTAGTTAGCGGGAGCCGGGAGCTGTTTTTT.

This clonotype was seen at least ten times. V and J are TRBV6-1 and TRBJ2-5, with D possibly being TRBD2 (6 bases). This CDR3 has 13 amino acids. Germline V CDR1 and CDR2: MNHNS, SASEGT. Trimming shortened V by 8 bases and J by 5 bases, and 15 bases separated the two germline ends. DNA of the CDR3: TGTGCCAGCCCTGGCGCGGGGTATGAGACCCAGTACTTC. Translating it yields CASPGAGYETQYF.

The chain joins TRBV14 to TRBJ2-5; 9 nucleotides line up with TRBD1. Germline V gene sequence: CDR1 SGHDN, CDR2 FVKESK. V shed 6 bases and J 5 bases; nucleotides not matched to a gene: 4. The CDR3 totals 13 residues. The CDR3 loop reads CASRVTGGETQYF. The CDR3 DNA reads as TGTGCCAGCAGGGTCACAGGGGGCGAGACCCAGTACTTC.

The chain combines TRBV7-9 with TRBJ2-1, with 9 bases lining up with TRBD1. With V trimmed by 5 bases and J by 6 bases, 5 bases remained unmatched. CDR3 size: 14 residues. CDR1 SEHNR and CDR2 FQNEAQ come from the germline V gene (reference sequence). CDR3 amino acids: CASSLGQGINEQFF. CDR3 DNA: TGTGCCAGCAGCCTGGGACAGGGTATCAATGAGCAGTTCTTC.

This clonotype was recorded at least ten times. The chain employs TRBV11-2 and TRBJ2-7; maybe TRBD2 (7 bases). CDR3 size: 15 residues. The V and J ends lost 3 bases and 5 bases respectively, with 17 bases between them. Germline loops: CDR1 SGHAT, CDR2 FQNNGV. CDR3: CASSLGGARFNEQYF. The CDR3 nucleotides are TGTGCCAGCAGCTTGGGGGGGGCTAGATTCAACGAGCAGTACTTC. Together with reference TRBV11-2 and TRBJ2-7, the CDR3 gives the full variable domain: EAGVAQSPRYKIIEKRQSVAFWCNPISGHATLYWYQQILGQGPKLLIQFQNNGVVDDSQLPKDRFSAERLKGVDSTLKIQPAKLEDSAVYLCASSLGGARFNEQYFGPGTRLTVT.

V and J are TRBV30 and TRBJ2-1, with unresolved D. Germline-derived CDR1 and CDR2 are GTSNPN and SVGIG (reference sequence). Trimming shortened V by 3 bases and J by 6 bases, and 9 bases separated the two germline ends. The CDR3 sequence is 12 residues long. The CDR3 DNA sequence: TGTGCCTGGAGCGGAATAACCAATGAGCAGTTCTTC. Translated: CAWSGITNEQFF.

This clonotype is categorized as medium-sized. The chain is built from TRBV11-1 and TRBJ2-3; 7 positions agree with TRBD2. Trimming at V came to 6 bases and at J to 3 bases, leaving 6 bases not matched to a gene. Looked up from germline, CDR1 is SGHAT and CDR2 is FQDESV (reference sequence). The CDR3 contains 14 residues. The CDR3 region is CASRPGTITDTQYF. CDR3 coding DNA: TGTGCCAGCAGACCAGGGACTATTACAGATACGCAGTATTTT.

This sequence joins TRBV6-2 or TRBV6-3 and TRBJ2-1, with TRBD1 matching 9 bases. Trimming at V came to 0 bases and at J to 16 bases, leaving 10 bases not matched to a gene. The CDR3 is 14 amino acids. CDR1 is MNHEY and CDR2 is SVGEGT in the germline V gene. The CDR3 coding sequence is TGTGCCAGCAGTTACTCGATAGAGGGACAGGGTGGCTTCTTC. It specifies CASSYSIEGQGGFF.

The sample holds many counts of this clonotype. The genes are TRBV7-2 and TRBJ2-4, with TRBD2 matching over 7 bases. The CDR3 is 14 amino acids. Germline loops: CDR1 SGHTA, CDR2 FQGNSA. V lost 6 bases, J lost 0 bases, and 2 bases stayed unmatched. The CDR3 region has the DNA TGTGCCAGCAGTCCTAGCGGAGCCAAAAACATTCAGTACTTC. Translated, it gives CASSPSGAKNIQYF.

This clonotype has ten or more counts. J is TRBJ1-1 and V is TRBV7-6; 7 bases line up with TRBD1. This CDR3 has 17 residues. V was clipped by 5 bases and J by 0 bases; unmatched bases: 12. The germline V gene has CDR1 SGHVS and CDR2 FNYEAQ. CDR3 nucleotides: TGTGCCAGCAGCCCCCGACAGGGATCTTACATGAACACTGAAGCTTTCTTT. Encoded protein: CASSPRQGSYMNTEAFF.